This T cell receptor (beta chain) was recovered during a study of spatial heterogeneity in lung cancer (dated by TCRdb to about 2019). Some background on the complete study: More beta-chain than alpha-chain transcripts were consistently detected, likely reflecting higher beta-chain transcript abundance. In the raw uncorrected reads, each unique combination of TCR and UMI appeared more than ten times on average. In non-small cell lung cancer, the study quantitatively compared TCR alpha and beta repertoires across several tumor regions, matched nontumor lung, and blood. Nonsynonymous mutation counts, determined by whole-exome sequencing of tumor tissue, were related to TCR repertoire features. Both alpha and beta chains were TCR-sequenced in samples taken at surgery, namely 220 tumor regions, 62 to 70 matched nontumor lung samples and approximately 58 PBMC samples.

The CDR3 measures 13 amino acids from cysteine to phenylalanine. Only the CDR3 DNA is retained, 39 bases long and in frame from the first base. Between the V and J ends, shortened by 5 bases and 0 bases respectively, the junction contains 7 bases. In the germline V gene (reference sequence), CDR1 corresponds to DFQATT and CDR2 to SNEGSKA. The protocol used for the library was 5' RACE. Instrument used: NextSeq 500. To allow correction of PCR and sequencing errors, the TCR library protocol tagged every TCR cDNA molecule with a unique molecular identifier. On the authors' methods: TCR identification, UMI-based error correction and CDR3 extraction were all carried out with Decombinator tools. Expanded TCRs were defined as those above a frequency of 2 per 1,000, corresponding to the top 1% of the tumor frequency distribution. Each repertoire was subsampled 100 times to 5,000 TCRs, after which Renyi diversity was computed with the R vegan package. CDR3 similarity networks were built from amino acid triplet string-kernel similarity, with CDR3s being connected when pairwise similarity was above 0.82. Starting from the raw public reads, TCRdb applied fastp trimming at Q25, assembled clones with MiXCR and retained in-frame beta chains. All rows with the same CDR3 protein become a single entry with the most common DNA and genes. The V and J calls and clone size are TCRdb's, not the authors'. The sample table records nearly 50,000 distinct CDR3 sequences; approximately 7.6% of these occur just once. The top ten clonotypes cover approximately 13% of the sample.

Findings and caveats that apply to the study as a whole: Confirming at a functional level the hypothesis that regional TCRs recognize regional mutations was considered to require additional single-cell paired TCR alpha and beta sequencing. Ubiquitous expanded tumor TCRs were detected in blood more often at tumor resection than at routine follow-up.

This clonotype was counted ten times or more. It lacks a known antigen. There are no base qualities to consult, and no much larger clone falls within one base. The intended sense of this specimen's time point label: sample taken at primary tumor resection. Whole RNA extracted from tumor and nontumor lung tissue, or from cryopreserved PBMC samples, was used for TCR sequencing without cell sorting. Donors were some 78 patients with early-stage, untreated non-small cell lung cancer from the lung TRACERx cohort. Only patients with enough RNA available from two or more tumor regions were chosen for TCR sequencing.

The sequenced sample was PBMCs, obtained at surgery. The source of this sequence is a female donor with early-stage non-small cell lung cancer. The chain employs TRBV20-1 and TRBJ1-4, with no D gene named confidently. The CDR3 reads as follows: CSARKTTNEKLFF. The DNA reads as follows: TGCAGTGCTCGGAAAACAACTAATGAAAAACTGTTTTTT.